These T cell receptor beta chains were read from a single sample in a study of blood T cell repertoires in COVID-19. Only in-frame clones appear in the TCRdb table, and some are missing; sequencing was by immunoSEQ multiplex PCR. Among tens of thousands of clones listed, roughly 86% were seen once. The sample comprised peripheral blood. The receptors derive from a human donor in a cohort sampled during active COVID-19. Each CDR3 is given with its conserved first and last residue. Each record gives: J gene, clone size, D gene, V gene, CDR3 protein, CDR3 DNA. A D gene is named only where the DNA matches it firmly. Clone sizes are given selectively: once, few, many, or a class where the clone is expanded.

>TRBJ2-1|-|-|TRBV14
CASSPSLGASSYNEQFF
TGTGCCAGCAGCCCCAGTCTAGGGGCGAGCTCCTACAATGAGCAGTTCTTC
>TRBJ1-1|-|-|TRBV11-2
CASSFGTEAFF
TGTGCCAGCAGCTTCGGCACTGAAGCTTTCTTT
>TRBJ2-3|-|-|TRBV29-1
CSVDDEADTQYF
TGCAGCGTTGATGACGAGGCAGATACGCAGTATTTT
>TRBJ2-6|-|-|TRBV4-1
CASSQAGHLQSGANVLTF
TGCGCCAGCAGCCAAGCGGGACACCTCCAATCTGGGGCCAACGTCCTGACTTTC
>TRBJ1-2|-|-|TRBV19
CASRLGDYGYTF
TGTGCCAGCCGCCTCGGGGACTATGGCTACACCTTC
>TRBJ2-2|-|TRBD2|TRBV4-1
CASSQVGGRAGTGELFF
TGCGCCAGCAGCCAAGTTGGCGGGAGGGCCGGTACCGGGGAGCTGTTTTTT
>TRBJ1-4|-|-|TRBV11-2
CASSFSGLVDEKLFF
TGTGCCAGCAGCTTTTCGGGGTTGGTTGATGAAAAACTGTTTTTT
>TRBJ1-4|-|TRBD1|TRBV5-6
CASSEQGAQVTNEKLFF
TGTGCCAGCAGCGAACAGGGGGCGCAAGTAACTAATGAAAAACTGTTTTTT
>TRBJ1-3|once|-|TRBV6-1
CASSEQVGNTIYF
TGTGCCAGCAGTGAACAGGTCGGAAACACCATATATTTT
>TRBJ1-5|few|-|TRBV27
CASKSSNQPQHF
TGTGCCAGCAAGAGTAGCAATCAGCCCCAGCATTTT
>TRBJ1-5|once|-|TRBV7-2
CASSLERGRQPQHF
TGTGCCAGCAGCTTAGAGCGGGGACGTCAGCCCCAGCATTTT
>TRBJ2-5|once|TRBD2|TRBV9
CASSPGTSGYLGKTQYF
TGTGCCAGCAGCCCAGGGACTAGCGGGTACCTGGGAAAGACCCAGTACTTC
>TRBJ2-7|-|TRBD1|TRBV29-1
CSVAIPGQGYEQYF
TGCAGCGTTGCTATCCCGGGACAGGGCTACGAGCAGTACTTC
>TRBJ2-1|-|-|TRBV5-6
CASSSPGVYNEQFF
TGTGCCAGCAGCTCCCCCGGTGTGTACAATGAGCAGTTCTTC
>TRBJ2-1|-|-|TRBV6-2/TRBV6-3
CASSSNSGDRDEQFF
TGTGCCAGCAGTTCGAATAGCGGGGACAGGGATGAGCAGTTCTTC
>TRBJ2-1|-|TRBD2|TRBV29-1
CSAQAGTSGTNEQFF
TGCAGCGCACAAGCCGGGACTAGCGGGACCAATGAGCAGTTCTTC
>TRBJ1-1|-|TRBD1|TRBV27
CASSGRLGTGIISEAFF
TGTGCCAGCAGCGGGAGGCTCGGGACAGGGATTATCTCTGAAGCTTTCTTT
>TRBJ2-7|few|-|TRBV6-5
CASSFFRDTYEQYF
TGTGCCAGCAGCTTCTTCCGGGACACCTACGAGCAGTACTTC
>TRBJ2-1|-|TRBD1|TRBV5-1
CASSLLYRGQTNNEQFF
TGCGCCAGCAGCTTGCTATACAGGGGACAGACCAACAATGAGCAGTTCTTC
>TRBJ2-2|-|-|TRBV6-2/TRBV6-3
CASSYRVGTGELFF
TGTGCCAGCAGTTACCGGGTAGGAACCGGGGAGCTGTTTTTT
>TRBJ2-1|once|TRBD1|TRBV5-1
CASSYSTGYNEQFF
TGCGCCAGCAGCTACTCGACAGGGTACAATGAGCAGTTCTTC
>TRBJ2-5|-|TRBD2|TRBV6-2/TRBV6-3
CASSPVSGGQETQYF
TGTGCCAGCAGTCCGGTTAGCGGGGGACAAGAGACCCAGTACTTC
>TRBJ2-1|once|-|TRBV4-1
CASSQGQGALNEQFF
TGCGCCAGCAGCCAAGGGCAGGGTGCCCTCAATGAGCAGTTCTTC
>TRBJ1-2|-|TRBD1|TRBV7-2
CASSTRTGGLGYTF
TGTGCCAGCAGCACAAGAACAGGGGGCTTGGGCTACACCTTC
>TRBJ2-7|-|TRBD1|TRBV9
CASSVKLQGAGNEQYF
TGTGCCAGCAGCGTAAAGTTACAGGGGGCTGGAAACGAGCAGTACTTC
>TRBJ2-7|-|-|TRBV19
CASRTPVQYF
TGTGCCAGCAGAACCCCTGTGCAGTACTTC
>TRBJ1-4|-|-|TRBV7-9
CASSLDRFGPATNEKLFF
TGTGCCAGCAGCCTAGACAGGTTCGGGCCCGCTACTAATGAAAAACTGTTTTTT
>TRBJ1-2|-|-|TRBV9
CASSGGLGKSYSDYGYTF
TGTGCCAGCAGCGGGGGCTTGGGCAAGAGCTATTCTGACTATGGCTACACCTTC
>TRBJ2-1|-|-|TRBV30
CAWGRGGDNEQFF
TGTGCCTGGGGGCGGGGTGGTGATAATGAGCAGTTCTTC
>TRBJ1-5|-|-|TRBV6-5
CANAEGPRQPQHF
TGTGCCAACGCGGAGGGCCCTCGGCAGCCCCAGCATTTT
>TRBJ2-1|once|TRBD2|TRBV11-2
CASSLAPSGYNEQFF
TGTGCCAGCAGCTTAGCTCCTAGCGGCTACAATGAGCAGTTCTTC
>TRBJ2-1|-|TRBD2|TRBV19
CASGTSGTDEQFF
TGTGCCAGTGGGACTAGCGGGACGGATGAGCAGTTCTTC
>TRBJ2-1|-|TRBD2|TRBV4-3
CASSQGIAGAYNEQFF
TGCGCCAGCAGCCAAGGGATAGCGGGAGCCTACAATGAGCAGTTCTTC
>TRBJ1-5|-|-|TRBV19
CASSGIGNQPQHF
TGTGCCAGTTCGGGGATTGGCAATCAGCCCCAGCATTTT
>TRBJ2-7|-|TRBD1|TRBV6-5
CASKRTGVHEQYF
TGTGCCAGCAAAAGGACAGGGGTCCACGAGCAGTACTTC
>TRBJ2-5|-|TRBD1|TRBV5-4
CASSSRDRPYETQYF
TGTGCCAGCAGCTCCCGGGACAGACCATACGAGACCCAGTACTTC
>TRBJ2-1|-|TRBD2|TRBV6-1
CASSEEGRKREGRNEQFF
TGTGCCAGCAGTGAAGAAGGCCGAAAGCGGGAGGGCCGTAATGAGCAGTTCTTC
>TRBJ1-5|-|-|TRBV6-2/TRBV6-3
CASSYEELYSNQPQHF
TGTGCCAGCAGTTACGAGGAGTTATATAGCAATCAGCCCCAGCATTTT
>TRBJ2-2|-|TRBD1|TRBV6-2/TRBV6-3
CASSYLGQGTGELFF
TGTGCCAGCAGTTACCTGGGACAGGGCACCGGGGAGCTGTTTTTT
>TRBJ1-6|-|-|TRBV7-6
CASSLFTGNNSPLHF
TGTGCCAGCAGCTTGTTTACGGGGAATAATTCACCCCTCCACTTT
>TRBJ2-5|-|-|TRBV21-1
CASSKLNSGGARVKETQYF
TGTGCCAGCAGCAAACTCAATAGCGGGGGGGCTAGGGTGAAAGAGACCCAGTACTTC
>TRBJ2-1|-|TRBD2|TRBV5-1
CASRRTSGSRGEQFF
TGCGCCAGCAGAAGGACTAGCGGAAGTCGGGGTGAGCAGTTCTTC